Listed below are T cell receptor beta chains from one sample, sequenced in a study of shared clonotypes between healthy human individuals. Profiling relied on immunoSEQ multiplex PCR, and the TCRdb table lists in-frame clones only, not all of them. The table records about 1 million clones, 70% to 80% of them present only once. The sample consisted of memory CD4+ T cells sorted from blood. The receptors were gathered from a man younger than 35 in good health. The CDR3 runs from the conserved cysteine through the conserved F or W. The D gene is left open where the match is weak. Size tells how often a clone was seen (once, few, many) or the class of an expanded clone, and some rows leave it out.

NA	NA	TRBV6-1	TRBJ1-1	TGTGCCAGCAGTTCCGCAAGTCGGACTGAAGCTTTCTTT	CASSSASRTEAFF
TRBD1	NA	TRBV10-3	TRBJ2-5	TGTGCCATCAGTTCGACAGGGGGCCAAGAGACCCAGTACTTC	CAISSTGGQETQYF
NA	NA	TRBV6-1	TRBJ1-4	TGTGCCAGCAGTGAGCTCCGCGGTAATGAAAAACTGTTTTTT	CASSELRGNEKLFF
NA	NA	TRBV5-6	TRBJ1-3	TGTGCCAGCAGCTTAGGGCCACTCTCTGGAAACACCATATATTTT	CASSLGPLSGNTIYF
NA	few	TRBV14	TRBJ2-7	TGTGCCAGCAGCCAAGCACTCTGGACCTGGTCAGAGCAGTACTTC	CASSQALWTWSEQYF
NA	once	TRBV2	TRBJ1-5	TGTGCCAGCATGGGGATTCGAAGGGATCAGCCCCAGCATTTT	CASMGIRRDQPQHF
NA	NA	TRBV2	TRBJ1-3	TGTGCCAGCACCCGGACGGGGAGCTCTGGAAACACCATATATTTT	CASTRTGSSGNTIYF
NA	NA	TRBV19	TRBJ2-7	TGTGCCAGTAGTATAGATTCCGGATACCCCTACGAGCAGTACTTC	CASSIDSGYPYEQYF
NA	NA	TRBV7-9	TRBJ2-7	TGTGCCAGCAGCTTTGGTTTAGGAGGCTACGAGCAGTACTTC	CASSFGLGGYEQYF
NA	few	TRBV9	TRBJ1-1	TGTGCCAGCAGCTTGACACAGGGTTATACTGAAGCTTTCTTT	CASSLTQGYTEAFF
TRBD1	NA	TRBV5-1	TRBJ1-2	TGCGCCAGCCGCCCTTCGAGACAGGGTAACTATGGCTACACCTTC	CASRPSRQGNYGYTF
NA	NA	TRBV10-3	TRBJ2-5	TGTGCCATCAGTGAGTTCAGGACTCACGGGGAGGAGACCCAGTACTTC	CAISEFRTHGEETQYF
TRBD1	NA	TRBV2	TRBJ2-7	TGTGCCACATTACCTTATCGGACAGGGCCCAACGAGCAGTACTTC	CATLPYRTGPNEQYF